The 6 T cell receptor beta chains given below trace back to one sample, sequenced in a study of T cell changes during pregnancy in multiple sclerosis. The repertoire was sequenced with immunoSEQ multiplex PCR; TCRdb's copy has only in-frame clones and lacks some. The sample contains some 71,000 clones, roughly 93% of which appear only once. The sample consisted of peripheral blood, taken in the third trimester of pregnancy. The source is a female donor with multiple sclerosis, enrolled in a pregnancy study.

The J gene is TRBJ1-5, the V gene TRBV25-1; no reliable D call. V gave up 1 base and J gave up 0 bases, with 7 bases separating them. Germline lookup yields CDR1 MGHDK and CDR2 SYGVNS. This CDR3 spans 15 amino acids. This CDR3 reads CASSESGNSNQPQHF. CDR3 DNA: TGTGCCAGCAGTGAATCCGGGAATAGCAATCAGCCCCAGCATTTT.

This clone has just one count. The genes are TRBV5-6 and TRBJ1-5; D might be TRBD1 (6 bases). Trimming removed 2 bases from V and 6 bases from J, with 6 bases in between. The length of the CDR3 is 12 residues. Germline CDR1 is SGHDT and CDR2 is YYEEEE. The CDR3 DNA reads TGTGCCAGCAGCTTCAGGGGTCAGCCCCAGCATTTT. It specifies CASSFRGQPQHF.

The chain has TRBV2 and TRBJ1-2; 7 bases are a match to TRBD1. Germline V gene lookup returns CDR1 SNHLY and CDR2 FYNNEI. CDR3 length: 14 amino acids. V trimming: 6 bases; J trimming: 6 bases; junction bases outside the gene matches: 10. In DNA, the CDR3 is TGTGCCAGCAGACTAACTGGGACAGTGCATGGCTACACCTTC. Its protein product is CASRLTGTVHGYTF. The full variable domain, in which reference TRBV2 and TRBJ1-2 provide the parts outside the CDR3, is EPEVTQTPSHQVTQMGQEVILRCVPISNHLYFYWYRQILGQKVEFLVSFYNNEISEKSEIFDDQFSVERPDGSNFTLKIRSTKLEDSAMYFCASRLTGTVHGYTFGSGTRLTVV.

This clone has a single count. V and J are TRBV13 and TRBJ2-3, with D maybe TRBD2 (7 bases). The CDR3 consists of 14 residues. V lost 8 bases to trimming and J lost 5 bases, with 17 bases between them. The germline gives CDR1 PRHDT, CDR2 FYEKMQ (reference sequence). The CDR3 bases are TGTGCCAGCTCTAGAGGGGGGGGCCTAGATACGCAGTATTTT. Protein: CASSRGGGLDTQYF.

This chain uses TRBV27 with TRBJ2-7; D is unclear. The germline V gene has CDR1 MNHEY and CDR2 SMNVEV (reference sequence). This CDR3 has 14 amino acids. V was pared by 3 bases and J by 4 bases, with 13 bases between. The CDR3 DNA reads TGTGCCAGCAGTTTGAATCCGCTGCTATACGAGCAGTACTTC. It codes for CASSLNPLLYEQYF.

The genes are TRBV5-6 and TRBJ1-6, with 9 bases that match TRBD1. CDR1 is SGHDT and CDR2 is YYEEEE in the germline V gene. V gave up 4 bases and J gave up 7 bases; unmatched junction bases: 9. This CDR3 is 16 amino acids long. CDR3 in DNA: TGTGCCAGCAGCCGTCCCCTGGGACAGGGAAATTCACCCCTCCACTTT. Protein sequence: CASSRPLGQGNSPLHF.